This T cell receptor beta chain was sequenced for a study of T-cell reconstitution after alpha-beta-depleted transplantation in children. Unique molecular identifiers were incorporated when the TCRbeta library was constructed. TCRdb redid the calling of the PCR reads with MiXCR, one entry per CDR3 protein. Of roughly 50,000 distinct CDR3 sequences listed, less than 55% were seen once; the top ten hold 95% to 98%. The CDR3 extends over 17 amino acids. The trim removed 4 bases at V and 2 bases at J, leaving 13 bases unmatched. The receptor's source is a male patient under 18 who had a stem cell transplant for acute lymphoblastic leukemia, so the T cells may come from the graft donor. The specimen comprised PBMCs, mostly from graft donor cells, sampled 360 days after TCRalphabeta/CD19-depleted stem cell transplant. The rearrangement links TRBV12-3 or TRBV12-4 to TRBJ2-5; 7 nucleotides line up with TRBD2. CDR3 in amino acids: CASSSLRGRGEQETQYF. DNA of the CDR3: TGTGCCAGCAGTTCCCTACGGGGACGGGGGGAACAAGAGACCCAGTACTTC.